Each of the 23 T cell receptor beta chains below was sequenced from the same sample in a study of response to subunit inactivated influenza vaccine. A single record per CDR3 protein comes from TCRdb applying MiXCR to the RT-PCR reads. The sample holds about 800,000 distinct CDR3 sequences, 21% seen once. Sequences were derived from PBMCs from blood, sampled about 5 days after vaccination. These receptors were taken from a man aged 45 to 65 who received an inactivated influenza vaccine.

The chain couples TRBV20-1 to TRBJ1-4; D gene ambiguous. Trimming shortened V by 0 bases and J by 6 bases, and 17 bases separated the two germline ends. This CDR3 region has 16 residues. Per the germline V gene, CDR1 is DFQATT and CDR2 is SNEGSKA (reference sequence). The CDR3 sequence: CSARDFGEARDEKLFF. The CDR3 DNA reads as TGCAGTGCTAGAGATTTTGGGGAGGCGAGGGATGAAAAACTGTTTTTT.

This clonotype was seen a few times. The chain employs TRBV28 and TRBJ2-1; 7 nucleotides line up with TRBD1. The length of the CDR3 is 16 residues. Germline V gene data show CDR1 as MDHEN and CDR2 as SYDVKM. V trimming: 5 bases; J trimming: 0 bases; junction bases outside the gene matches: 7. In DNA, the CDR3 is TGTGCCAGCAGTAACAGGGGCCGGAGCTCCTACAATGAGCAGTTCTTC. Amino acid sequence: CASSNRGRSSYNEQFF.

This clonotype was recorded at least ten times. The chain links TRBV20-1 to TRBJ2-7; D gene ambiguous. Trimming shortened V by 0 bases and J by 3 bases, and 6 bases separated the two germline ends. CDR3 length: 12 amino acids. CDR1 and CDR2 from the germline V gene are DFQATT and SNEGSKA (reference sequence). The CDR3, as DNA: TGCAGTGCTAGAGATAACGGCTACGAGCAGTACTTC. As protein: CSARDNGYEQYF.

This rearrangement joins TRBV7-2 to TRBJ2-3; 8 bases match TRBD2. Germline V CDR1 and CDR2: SGHTA, FQGNSA. This CDR3 is built from 15 residues. V shed 5 bases, J shed 5 bases, and the junction held 9 bases outside the gene matches. The CDR3 nucleotides read TGTGCCAGCAGCACCGGGGGGGCAGTACTAGATACGCAGTATTTT. This gives the protein CASSTGGAVLDTQYF.

This clonotype has only a few counts. The rearrangement links TRBV9 to TRBJ2-2, with TRBD1 as a possible D gene (5 bases). The germline gives CDR1 SGDLS, CDR2 YYNGEE. There are 14 residues in the CDR3. V shed 4 bases and J shed 3 bases, with 10 bases lying between them. CDR3 in DNA: TGTGCCAGCAGCACGCGACAGCACACCGGGGAGCTGTTTTTT. It specifies CASSTRQHTGELFF.

In this sample, this clonotype turned up a few times. The J gene is TRBJ2-2, the V gene TRBV4-3; weak D call: TRBD2 (5 bases). The CDR3 consists of 15 residues. Germline assignment: CDR1 LGHNA and CDR2 YSLEER. V lost 4 bases, J lost 6 bases, and 15 bases lay in between. DNA for the CDR3: TGCGCCAGCAGCCTTGACCGTTTGGGAGCCGGGGAGCTGTTTTTT. It specifies CASSLDRLGAGELFF.

The rearrangement links TRBV29-1 to TRBJ1-1; D is uncertain. The CDR3 totals 10 residues. Germline assignment: CDR1 SQVTM and CDR2 ANQGSEA. V was pared by 3 bases and J by 3 bases, with 2 bases between. CDR3 sequence reads: CSVEYTEAFF. DNA of the CDR3: TGCAGCGTTGAGTACACTGAAGCTTTCTTT.

This clonotype was seen only a few times. The chain has TRBV29-1 and TRBJ2-1; TRBD2 might be the D (7 bases). The CDR3 is 12 residues long. The V gene lost 3 bases and the J gene lost 8 bases, with 11 bases spanning the gap. Germline values: CDR1 SQVTM, CDR2 ANQGSEA. The CDR3 region is CSVDWGGYEQFF. DNA of the CDR3: TGCAGCGTTGATTGGGGGGGCTATGAGCAGTTCTTC.

There are many counts of this clonotype. The chain couples TRBV12-3 or TRBV12-4 to TRBJ1-1, with TRBD1 identical over 7 bases. The junction had 2 bases not matched to a gene; V was cut back by 4 bases and J by 0 bases. The CDR3 has 14 residues. CDR3 residues: CASSWDSMNTEAFF. The CDR3 region has the DNA TGTGCCAGCAGTTGGGACAGCATGAACACTGAAGCTTTCTTT.

This clonotype was seen repeatedly, ten times or more. J is TRBJ2-7 and V is TRBV5-6, with TRBD1 matching 8 bases. The CDR3 consists of 17 residues. The V gene's germline CDR1 is SGHDT and CDR2 YYEEEE. Unmatched junction bases numbered 12, after V lost 1 base and J lost 3 bases. The CDR3, as DNA: TGTGCCAGCAGCTTGCCGGTTGGACAGGGTAATCTCTACGAGCAGTACTTC. It specifies CASSLPVGQGNLYEQYF.

The rearrangement uses TRBV5-1 and TRBJ1-5, with 9 bases that match TRBD1. In germline, CDR1 is SGHRS, CDR2 YFSETQ. The CDR3 consists of 17 residues. V trimming: 4 bases; J trimming: 0 bases; junction bases outside the gene matches: 8. The CDR3 sequence: CASSLGQGRNSNQPQHF. The CDR3, as DNA: TGCGCCAGCAGCCTAGGACAGGGGCGGAATAGCAATCAGCCCCAGCATTTT.

The genes are TRBV7-9 and TRBJ2-1; D is unresolved. The CDR3 is made up of 11 amino acids. The V end was cut by 5 bases, the J end by 9 bases, with 8 bases between. The germline V gene encodes CDR1 SEHNR and CDR2 FQNEAQ (reference sequence). The CDR3 region has the DNA TGTGCCAGCAGCCAACTCACTGAGCAGTTCTTC. This encodes CASSQLTEQFF. The whole variable domain, remainder taken from reference TRBV7-9 and TRBJ2-1, is DTGVSQNPRHKITKRGQNVTFRCDPISEHNRLYWYRQTLGQGPEFLTYFQNEAQLEKSRLLSDRFSAERPKGSFSTLEIQRTEQGDSAMYLCASSQLTEQFFGPGTRLTVL.

The chain links TRBV5-1 to TRBJ2-3; 8 positions match TRBD2. V was pared by 1 base and J by 6 bases, with 4 bases of the junction left unmatched. This CDR3 is built from 14 residues. Germline V CDR1 and CDR2: SGHRS, YFSETQ. For the CDR3, the DNA is TGCGCCAGCAGCTTGTCGTCTAGCGGGGATACGCAGTATTTT. This sequence encodes CASSLSSSGDTQYF.

This clonotype has ten or more counts. CDR3 nucleotides: TGCAGTGCTAGGTCGGCGAACACCGGGGAGCTGTTTTTT. Translated, it gives CSARSANTGELFF. The chain employs TRBV20-1 and TRBJ2-2; D gene unclear. From germline, CDR1 is DFQATT and CDR2 SNEGSKA (reference sequence). Trimming removed 3 bases at V and 0 bases at J, with 5 bases between. This CDR3 spans 13 amino acids.

This clonotype was recorded a few times. The J gene is TRBJ2-1, the V gene TRBV5-5, with D perhaps TRBD2 (6 bases). Germline CDR1 SGHKS, CDR2 YYEKEE (reference sequence). The CDR3 is 14 residues long. The V and J ends lost 1 base and 4 bases respectively, with 9 bases between them. The DNA for the CDR3 is TGTGCCAGCAGCTTGCCGGGACTTTACAATGAGCAGTTCTTC. Encoded protein: CASSLPGLYNEQFF.

The J gene is TRBJ2-3, the V gene TRBV4-1; either TRBD1 or TRBD2 may fit D (5 bases each). The CDR3 extends over 17 amino acids. The V end lost 2 bases, the J end lost 3 bases, and 18 bases lay between the germline ends. The germline V gene encodes CDR1 MGHRA and CDR2 YSYEKL. The CDR3, as DNA: TGCGCCAGCAGCCAATTTCCCCCCGGGACGGAAACAGATACGCAGTATTTT. This encodes CASSQFPPGTETDTQYF.

This chain joins TRBV27 and TRBJ2-3, with TRBD1 as a possible D gene (5 bases). This CDR3 spans 16 amino acids. Trimming took off 6 bases at V and 0 bases at J, with 16 bases between the two ends. Germline CDR1 and CDR2: MNHEY and SMNVEV (reference sequence). Here the CDR3 reads CASRGQVGTSTDTQYF. The DNA for the CDR3 is TGTGCCAGCAGGGGGCAAGTCGGAACTAGCACAGATACGCAGTATTTT.

This clonotype has more than one count but fewer than ten. This chain connects TRBV30 to TRBJ2-2; tentative D call: TRBD2 (5 bases). V lost 5 bases to trimming and J lost 4 bases, with 11 bases between them. Germline assignment: CDR1 GTSNPN and CDR2 SVGIG (reference sequence). This CDR3 has 13 residues. CDR3 sequence: CAWAGILTGELFF. The CDR3 region has the DNA TGTGCCTGGGCCGGGATCCTCACCGGGGAGCTGTTTTTT.

This clonotype was picked up a small number of times. The rearrangement links TRBV5-1 to TRBJ2-1, with 10 bases matching TRBD2. V shed 2 bases, J shed 6 bases, and the junction held 5 bases outside the gene matches. Germline V gives CDR1 SGHRS, CDR2 YFSETQ. The CDR3 is made up of 15 amino acids. The CDR3 loop reads CASSFSSGRANEQFF. DNA for the CDR3: TGCGCCAGCAGCTTCTCTAGCGGGAGAGCCAATGAGCAGTTCTTC.

A few counts support this clonotype. The chain has TRBV4-2 and TRBJ2-1; D is uncertain. The CDR3 extends over 15 amino acids. V lost 0 bases, J lost 8 bases, and 14 bases lay in between. Germline V gene lookup returns CDR1 LGHNA and CDR2 YNFKEQ. CDR3 loop: CASSQERYLEDEQFF. DNA of the CDR3: TGTGCCAGCAGCCAAGAGAGATACCTTGAGGATGAGCAGTTCTTC.

The CDR3 here is CASSQNPQNTEAFF. The CDR3 DNA sequence: TGTGCCAGCAGCCAAAATCCACAGAACACTGAAGCTTTCTTT. This chain joins TRBV3-1 and TRBJ1-1; no clear D gene. Trimming removed 2 bases at V and 1 base at J, with 8 bases between. Looked up from germline, CDR1 is LGHDT and CDR2 is YNNKEL (reference sequence). The CDR3 covers 14 residues.

This clonotype appeared a few times. One end of the junction does not line up with germline, which may come from a read error. This sequence joins TRBV3-1 and TRBJ2-1; 15 bases align to TRBD2. The CDR3 covers 12 residues. Per the germline V gene, CDR1 is LGHDT and CDR2 is YNNKEL (reference sequence). The CDR3 DNA sequence: TGTGCCAGCAGCCAAGCCGGGACTAGCGGGAGGTTC. Protein: CASSQAGTSGRF.

Ten or more counts support this clonotype. The V gene is TRBV10-3, the J gene TRBJ2-3; 8 nucleotides match TRBD2. The trim removed 0 bases at V and 0 bases at J, leaving 5 bases unmatched. The CDR3 is made up of 17 amino acids. CDR1 is ENHRY and CDR2 is SYGVKD in the germline V gene. In DNA, the CDR3 is TGTGCCATCAGTGAGTCCCCTAGCGGGTCTAGCACAGATACGCAGTATTTT. It translates to CAISESPSGSSTDTQYF.